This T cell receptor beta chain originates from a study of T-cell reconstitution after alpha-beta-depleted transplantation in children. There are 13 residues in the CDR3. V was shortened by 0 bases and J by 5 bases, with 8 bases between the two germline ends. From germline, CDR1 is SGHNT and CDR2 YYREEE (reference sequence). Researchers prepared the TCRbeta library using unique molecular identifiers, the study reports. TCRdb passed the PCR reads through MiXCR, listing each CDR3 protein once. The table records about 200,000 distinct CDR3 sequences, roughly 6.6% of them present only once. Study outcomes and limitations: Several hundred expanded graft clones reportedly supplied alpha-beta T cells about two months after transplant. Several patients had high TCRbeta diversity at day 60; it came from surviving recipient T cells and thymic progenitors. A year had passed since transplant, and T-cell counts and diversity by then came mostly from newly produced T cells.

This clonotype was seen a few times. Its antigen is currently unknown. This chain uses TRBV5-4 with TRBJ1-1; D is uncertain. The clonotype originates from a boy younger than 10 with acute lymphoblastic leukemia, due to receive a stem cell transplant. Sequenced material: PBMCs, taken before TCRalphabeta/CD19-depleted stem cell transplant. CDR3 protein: CASSLARKTEAFF. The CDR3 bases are TGTGCCAGCAGCTTGGCCCGGAAGACTGAAGCTTTCTTT.